Each of the 30 T cell receptor beta chains below was sequenced from the same sample in a study of identical twins. TCRdb re-called the 5' RACE reads through MiXCR, storing one row per CDR3 protein. The table has 420,000 or so distinct CDR3 sequences, under 20% seen once. The sequencing input was naive T cells sorted from blood. The receptors derive from a man aged 50-60 years in good health.

This clonotype was counted ten times or more. The chain joins TRBV7-8 to TRBJ2-3, with a possible D match to TRBD2 (6 bases). CDR1 and CDR2 from the germline V gene are SGHVS and FQNEAQ. Trimming left V 0 bases short and J 0 bases short, with 10 bases between. The CDR3 length is 16 residues. The CDR3 coding sequence is TGTGCCAGCAGCTTAGCTGGCGGGACTAGCACAGATACGCAGTATTTT. It encodes CASSLAGGTSTDTQYF.

This clonotype showed up many times. The chain carries TRBV4-2 and TRBJ2-4, with D hard to call. The germline V gene has CDR1 LGHNA and CDR2 YNFKEQ. The CDR3 totals 16 residues. V dropped 1 base and J dropped 4 bases, with 14 bases sitting between them. This chain's CDR3 is CASSQGRQVEKNIQYF. The CDR3 DNA follows: TGTGCCAGCAGCCAAGGCCGCCAGGTAGAAAAAAACATTCAGTACTTC.

This clonotype was seen ten or more times. V gene TRBV6-2 or TRBV6-3 combines with J gene TRBJ2-7; D is unresolved. Germline CDR1 reads MNHEY; CDR2 reads SVGEGT. The CDR3 runs to 16 residues. Trimming removed 4 bases from V and 0 bases from J, with 16 bases in between. The CDR3 protein is CASSFDKGIISYEQYF. DNA of the CDR3: TGTGCCAGCAGTTTCGACAAAGGGATAATCTCCTACGAGCAGTACTTC.

This clonotype was detected many times. The V and J genes are TRBV4-1 and TRBJ1-2; D is ambiguous. The V end was cut by 0 bases, the J end by 10 bases, with 21 bases between. CDR1 MGHRA and CDR2 YSYEKL come from the germline V gene. The CDR3 is 16 amino acids. CDR3 DNA: TGCGCCAGCAGCCAAGATTCCGCCTCCGGTGGGGTTTTCTACACCTTC. It yields the protein CASSQDSASGGVFYTF.

In this sample, this clonotype turned up many times. The gene calls are TRBV6-2 or TRBV6-3 and TRBJ2-1, with 7 positions matching TRBD2. CDR3 length: 13 residues. Germline assignment: CDR1 MNHEY and CDR2 SVGEGT. With 0 bases clipped from V and 13 bases from J, the junction kept 6 bases outside the gene matches. The CDR3 loop reads CASSYSRLAEQFF. The CDR3 region has the DNA TGTGCCAGCAGTTACTCCAGACTAGCCGAACAGTTCTTC.

This clonotype has a handful of counts. The rearrangement joins TRBV28 to TRBJ2-1; TRBD2 aligns across 7 bases. The CDR3 has 15 residues. V shed 3 bases and J 5 bases; nucleotides not matched to a gene: 7. Germline CDR1 reads MDHEN; CDR2 reads SYDVKM. The CDR3: CASSFSKLANNEQFF. CDR3 nucleotide sequence: TGTGCCAGCAGTTTCTCGAAACTAGCGAACAATGAGCAGTTCTTC.

This clonotype was seen only a few times. The chain combines TRBV28 with TRBJ2-1; the match to TRBD1 covers 9 bases. This CDR3 is 18 amino acids long. Unmatched junction bases numbered 16, after V lost 7 bases and J lost 3 bases. The germline CDR1 and CDR2 sequences are MDHEN and SYDVKM. CDR3 coding DNA: TGTGCCAGCATAGGACAGGGGAGCGGAGCCCGCGTCTACAATGAGCAGTTCTTC. Its translation: CASIGQGSGARVYNEQFF.

The V and J genes are TRBV27 and TRBJ2-1, with TRBD2 matching 10 bases. CDR1 MNHEY and CDR2 SMNVEV come from the germline V gene (reference sequence). The CDR3 spans 14 residues. With V trimmed by 4 bases and J by 5 bases, 2 bases remained unmatched. CDR3 in amino acids: CASSSGLANNEQFF. As DNA, the CDR3 is TGTGCCAGCAGTTCGGGACTAGCGAACAATGAGCAGTTCTTC.

Only a few counts were recorded for this clonotype. The chain employs TRBV6-5 and TRBJ2-3; tentative D call: TRBD2 (6 bases). The CDR3 is 16 amino acids. V shed 0 bases and J shed 0 bases, with 10 bases lying between them. Germline CDR1 is MNHEY and CDR2 is SVGAGI. CDR3 loop: CASSYSGLSSTDTQYF. CDR3 coding DNA: TGTGCCAGCAGTTACTCGGGACTGTCGAGCACAGATACGCAGTATTTT.

This clonotype has ten or more counts. The V gene is TRBV5-8, the J gene TRBJ1-4, with no clear D. Deletions cut 1 base from V and 7 bases from J, with 11 bases between. Germline V lookup: CDR1 SGHTS, CDR2 YDEGEE. The CDR3 extends over 14 amino acids. The CDR3 protein is CASSLPGIGEKLFF. The DNA of the CDR3 is TGTGCCAGCAGCTTGCCGGGAATCGGTGAAAAACTGTTTTTT. Looking up the rest from reference TRBV5-8 and TRBJ1-4 gives the full variable domain: EAGVTQSPTHLIKTRGQQATLRCSPISGHTSVYWYQQALGLGLQFLLWYDEGEERNRGNFPPRFSGRQFPNYSSELNVNALELEDSALYLCASSLPGIGEKLFFGSGTQLSVL.

The chain has TRBV20-1 and TRBJ2-7; possibly TRBD1 or TRBD2 for D (6 bases each). V was cut by 0 bases and J by 5 bases, with 14 bases left in between. CDR1 is DFQATT, CDR2 SNEGSKA, per germline (reference sequence). CDR3 length: 14 residues. CDR3 sequence: CSARDYGGPNEQYF. In DNA form, the CDR3 reads TGCAGTGCTAGAGATTACGGGGGCCCCAACGAGCAGTACTTC.

This sequence joins TRBV20-1 and TRBJ2-1, with D hard to call. The CDR3 is made up of 15 amino acids. Germline CDR1 reads DFQATT; CDR2 reads SNEGSKA (reference sequence). V was pared by 0 bases and J by 5 bases, with 14 bases between. CDR3 residues: CSARDTLNAHNEQFF. The CDR3, as DNA: TGCAGTGCTAGAGATACCCTAAATGCCCACAATGAGCAGTTCTTC.

The J gene is TRBJ2-2, the V gene TRBV10-3; D is unclear. CDR1 and CDR2 (germline): ENHRY, SYGVKD. The CDR3 has 12 residues. The V end was cut by 7 bases, the J end by 8 bases, with 11 bases between. For the CDR3, the DNA is TGTGCCATCAATCTGTCATCGGGGGAGCTGTTTTTT. Residues: CAINLSSGELFF.

This clonotype has only a few counts. This rearrangement joins TRBV5-1 to TRBJ2-3; possibly TRBD2 for D (6 bases). Germline values: CDR1 SGHRS, CDR2 YFSETQ. The CDR3 extends over 15 amino acids. Deletions cut 0 bases from V and 6 bases from J, with 14 bases between. DNA for the CDR3: TGCGCCAGCAGCTTGGTGGGGGGAGATGTGGATACGCAGTATTTT. It translates to CASSLVGGDVDTQYF.

This clonotype came up a few times. V and J are TRBV27 and TRBJ1-6; 7 nucleotides align to TRBD1. The germline gives CDR1 MNHEY, CDR2 SMNVEV (reference sequence). Germline trimming cut 6 bases from V and 2 bases from J; bases unmatched to any gene: 4. There are 15 residues in the CDR3. CDR3: CASSLQGTYNSPLHF. The CDR3 nucleotides read TGTGCCAGCAGCCTACAGGGGACCTATAATTCACCCCTCCACTTT.

The chain employs TRBV5-1 and TRBJ2-5; 9 bases agree with TRBD1. Germline V gives CDR1 SGHRS, CDR2 YFSETQ. This CDR3 has 15 residues. After removal of 2 bases from V and 1 base from J, the junction contained 3 bases not matched to a gene. The DNA for the CDR3 is TGCGCCAGCAGCTTTGGGACAGGGCCCCAAGAGACCCAGTACTTC. Protein product: CASSFGTGPQETQYF.

This clonotype was seen ten or more times. The J gene is TRBJ2-1, the V gene TRBV13, with D possibly TRBD1 on 6 matching bases. Germline CDR1 is PRHDT and CDR2 is FYEKMQ (reference sequence). The CDR3 runs 10 residues. Trimming pared 8 bases from V and 10 bases from J, leaving 9 bases between. The CDR3 sequence: CASGGREQFF. CDR3 nucleotide sequence: TGTGCCAGCGGGGGCCGAGAGCAGTTCTTC.

At least ten counts were recorded for this clonotype. This chain uses TRBV6-1 with TRBJ2-5; no firm D call. V was shortened by 4 bases and J by 1 base, with 7 bases between the two germline ends. CDR3 length: 13 amino acids. Looked up from germline, CDR1 is MNHNS and CDR2 is SASEGT. CDR3 residues: CASSGFLQETQYF. The CDR3 coding sequence is TGTGCCAGCAGTGGTTTCCTCCAAGAGACCCAGTACTTC.

This clonotype was recorded at least ten times. This chain joins TRBV14 and TRBJ1-2; 9 positions agree with TRBD1. J gave up 6 bases and V 2 bases, and 13 bases lay outside the gene matches. The CDR3 has 17 residues. Germline V gives CDR1 SGHDN, CDR2 FVKESK. The CDR3 protein is CASSQLGQGTSFDGYTF. CDR3 bases: TGTGCCAGCAGCCAATTGGGACAGGGAACCTCCTTCGATGGCTACACCTTC.

The rearrangement joins TRBV3-1 to TRBJ2-1; D uncertain. Trimming took 4 bases from V and 0 from J, leaving 7 bases between them. CDR3 length equals 14 residues. Germline CDR1 is LGHDT and CDR2 is YNNKEL (reference sequence). The CDR3 nucleotides are TGTGCCAGCAGCCCCTATAGCTCCTACAATGAGCAGTTCTTC. Encoded protein: CASSPYSSYNEQFF.

This rearrangement joins TRBV29-1 to TRBJ2-2; no definite D call. Deletions cut 6 bases from V and 6 bases from J, with 8 bases between. CDR3 length equals 11 residues. Per the germline V gene, CDR1 is SQVTM and CDR2 is ANQGSEA. CDR3 sequence: CSVRDSGELFF. In nucleotides, the CDR3 is TGCAGCGTGCGAGATTCCGGGGAGCTGTTTTTT.

This clonotype was picked up a small number of times. The chain is built from TRBV29-1 and TRBJ2-3; D remains ambiguous. V lost 3 bases and J 2 bases, leaving 9 bases between the germline ends. Per germline, CDR1 SQVTM and CDR2 ANQGSEA. This CDR3 has 13 residues. The chain's CDR3 is CSVDSLATDTQYF. Written as DNA, the CDR3 is TGCAGCGTTGATTCGTTAGCCACAGATACGCAGTATTTT.

The chain has TRBV9 and TRBJ2-1, with D tentatively TRBD1 (7 bases). The V gene's germline CDR1 is SGDLS and CDR2 YYNGEE. The V and J ends lost 3 bases and 2 bases respectively, with 15 bases between them. The CDR3 runs to 16 residues. CDR3 sequence reads: CASSAHGGTAYNEQFF. CDR3 bases: TGTGCCAGCAGCGCCCACGGCGGGACAGCCTACAATGAGCAGTTCTTC.

This clonotype was picked up many times. This chain connects TRBV6-2 or TRBV6-3 to TRBJ1-5; D is unclear. CDR1 and CDR2 (germline): MNHEY, SVGEGT. This CDR3 comprises 14 residues. V lost 5 bases to trimming and J lost 1 base, with 9 bases between them. Here the CDR3 DNA reads TGTGCCAGCAGTGAGTTCGAAAGCAATCAGCCCCAGCATTTT. This encodes CASSEFESNQPQHF.

This sequence joins TRBV10-3 and TRBJ1-2, with TRBD1 matching 8 bases. Germline V gene sequence: CDR1 ENHRY, CDR2 SYGVKD. V was clipped by 6 bases and J by 1 base; unmatched bases: 10. The CDR3 is 16 amino acids. CDR3 DNA sequence: TGTGCCATCAGGCCGGGACAGGCGCAGGGTAACTATGGCTACACCTTC. Encoded protein: CAIRPGQAQGNYGYTF.

The chain carries TRBV20-1 and TRBJ2-1; 7 positions match TRBD2. The J segment lost 16 bases and the V segment lost 0 bases, leaving 15 bases of the junction unmatched. This CDR3 contains 14 residues. In germline, CDR1 is DFQATT, CDR2 SNEGSKA (reference sequence). CDR3 sequence (DNA): TGCAGTGCTAGAGACTGGGACTATTTACGCCCGGGATTCTTC. It specifies CSARDWDYLRPGFF.

This chain joins TRBV7-9 and TRBJ2-2, with TRBD1 identical over 8 bases. The germline V gene encodes CDR1 SEHNR and CDR2 FQNEAQ (reference sequence). This CDR3 has 14 residues. V lost 5 bases and J lost 4; bases outside the gene matches: 3. As DNA, the CDR3 is TGTGCCAGCAGCACCGGACAGGGCACCGGGGAGCTGTTTTTT. Protein sequence: CASSTGQGTGELFF.

This clonotype occurred many times. V and J are TRBV12-3 or TRBV12-4 and TRBJ2-7; D possibly corresponds to TRBD2 (6 bases). The CDR3 has 13 residues. The V and J ends lost 8 bases and 0 bases respectively, with 11 bases between them. CDR3 sequence: CASGRGSSYEQYF. In DNA, the CDR3 is TGTGCCAGCGGGCGGGGAAGCTCCTACGAGCAGTACTTC.

Ten or more counts support this clonotype. The V and J genes are TRBV7-2 and TRBJ2-1; a possible D gene is TRBD1 (6 bases). The CDR3 consists of 16 residues. Trimming shortened V by 0 bases and J by 4 bases, and 13 bases separated the two germline ends. CDR1 is SGHTA and CDR2 is FQGNSA in the germline V gene. The chain's CDR3 is CASSLAGSGTYNEQFF. In nucleotides, the CDR3 is TGTGCCAGCAGCTTAGCTGGTTCGGGGACATACAATGAGCAGTTCTTC.

The chain couples TRBV12-3 or TRBV12-4 to TRBJ2-7, with 7 bases fitting TRBD1. V lost 1 base, J lost 5 bases, and 5 bases stayed unmatched. The CDR3 is made up of 14 amino acids. CDR3 protein: CASSLEGAFHEQYF. Written as DNA, the CDR3 is TGTGCCAGCAGTTTAGAGGGGGCGTTCCACGAGCAGTACTTC.